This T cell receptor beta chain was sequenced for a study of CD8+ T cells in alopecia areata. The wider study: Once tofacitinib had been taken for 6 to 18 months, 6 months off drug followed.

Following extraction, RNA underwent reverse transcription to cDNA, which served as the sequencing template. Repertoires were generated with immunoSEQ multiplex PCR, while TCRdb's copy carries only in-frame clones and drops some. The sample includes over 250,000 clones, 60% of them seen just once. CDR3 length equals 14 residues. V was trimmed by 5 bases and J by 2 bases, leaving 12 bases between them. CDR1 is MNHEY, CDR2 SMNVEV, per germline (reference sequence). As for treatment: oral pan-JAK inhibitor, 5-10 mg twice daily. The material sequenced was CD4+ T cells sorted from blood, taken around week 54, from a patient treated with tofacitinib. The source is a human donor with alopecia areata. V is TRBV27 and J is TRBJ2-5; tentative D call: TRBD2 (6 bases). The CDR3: CASSPLASQETQYF. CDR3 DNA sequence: TGTGCCAGCAGTCCCCTAGCGTCGCAAGAGACCCAGTACTTC.